This T cell receptor (beta chain) was found in a study of neurological immune-mediated disorders. TCRdb ran MiXCR on the 5' RACE reads and lists one entry per CDR3 protein. The data hold about 62,000 distinct CDR3 sequences, with roughly 4% observed a single time. This clonotype was seen ten or more times. V was pared by 4 bases and J by 3 bases, with 19 bases between. The CDR3 has 16 residues. The germline gives CDR1 SGHDT, CDR2 YYEEEE. The rearrangement joins TRBV5-6 to TRBJ1-2, with D possibly matching TRBD1 (5 bases). This clonotype was sampled from a woman between 45 and 65 years old with multiple sclerosis. Sequencing used PBMCs. As DNA, the CDR3 is TGTGCCAGCAGCCTCAAACTGGGACTTGAAGACTATGGCTACACCTTC. The encoded protein is CASSLKLGLEDYGYTF.